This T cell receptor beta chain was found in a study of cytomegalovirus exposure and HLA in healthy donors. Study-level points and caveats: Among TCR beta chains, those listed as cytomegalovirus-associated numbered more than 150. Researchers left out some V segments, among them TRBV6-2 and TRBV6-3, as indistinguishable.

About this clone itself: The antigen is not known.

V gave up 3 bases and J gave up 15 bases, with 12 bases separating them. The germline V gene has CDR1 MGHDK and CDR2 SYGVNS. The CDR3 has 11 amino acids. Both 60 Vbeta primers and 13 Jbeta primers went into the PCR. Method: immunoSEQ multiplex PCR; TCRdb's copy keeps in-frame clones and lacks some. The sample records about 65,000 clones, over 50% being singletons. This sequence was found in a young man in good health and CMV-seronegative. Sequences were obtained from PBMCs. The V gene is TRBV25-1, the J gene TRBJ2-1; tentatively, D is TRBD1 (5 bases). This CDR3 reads CASSDLDMSFF. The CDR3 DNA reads TGTGCCAGCAGTGATTTGGACATGTCGTTCTTC. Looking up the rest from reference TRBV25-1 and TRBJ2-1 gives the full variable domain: EADIYQTPRYLVIGTGKKITLECSQTMGHDKMYWYQQDPGMELHLIHYSYGVNSTEKGDLSSESTVSRIRTEHFPLTLESARPSHTSQYLCASSDLDMSFFGPGTRLTVL.